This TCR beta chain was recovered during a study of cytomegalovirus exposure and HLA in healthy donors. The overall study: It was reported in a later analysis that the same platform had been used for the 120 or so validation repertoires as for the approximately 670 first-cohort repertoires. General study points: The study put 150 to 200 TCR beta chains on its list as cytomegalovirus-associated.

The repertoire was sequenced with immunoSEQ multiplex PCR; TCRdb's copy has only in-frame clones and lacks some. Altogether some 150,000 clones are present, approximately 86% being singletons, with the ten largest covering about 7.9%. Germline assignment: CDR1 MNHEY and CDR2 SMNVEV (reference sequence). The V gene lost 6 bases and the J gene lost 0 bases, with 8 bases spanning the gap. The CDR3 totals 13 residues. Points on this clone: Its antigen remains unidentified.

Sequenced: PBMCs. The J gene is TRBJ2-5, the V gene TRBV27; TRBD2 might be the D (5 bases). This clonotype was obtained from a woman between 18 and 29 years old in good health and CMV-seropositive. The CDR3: CASRLGNQETQYF. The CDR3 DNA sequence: TGTGCCAGCAGACTAGGGAACCAAGAGACCCAGTACTTC.